The clone carrying this TCR beta chain was found once. Its antigen is still unknown. Germline trimming cut 5 bases from V and 1 base from J; bases unmatched to any gene: 8. CDR1 is GTSNPN, CDR2 SVGIG, per germline (reference sequence). The CDR3 has 17 amino acids. The sorted Tregs were CD4+CD25+CD127-/low cells. Study-wide points: Greatest tumor Treg TCR overlap was with tumor naive CD4+ cells. Tumor memory CD4+ T cell TCR gene usage was found to cluster with blood and lymph node memory CD4+ cells and with lymph node naive CD4+ cells.

Constant-region reverse primers amplified full-length variable regions, followed by semi-nested Nested Universal Primer A PCR. In TCRdb, the 5' RACE reads were re-called with MiXCR into one record per CDR3 protein. The sample shows approximately 58,000 distinct CDR3 sequences, roughly 28% of them seen only once. The clonotype originates from a female donor with breast cancer. Sequenced material: tumor-infiltrating Tregs sorted from the breast tumor. This chain links TRBV30 with TRBJ2-3; TRBD2 agrees at 14 bases. In DNA, the CDR3 is TGTGCCTGGTCCAACGGGGGACTAGCGGGGGGCACAGATACGCAGTATTTT. Translation: CAWSNGGLAGGTDTQYF. The full variable domain, with the rest looked up from reference TRBV30 and TRBJ2-3, is SQTIHQWPATLVQPVGSPLSLECTVEGTSNPNLYWYRQAAGRGLQLLFYSVGIGQISSEVPQNLSASRPQDRQFILSSKKLLLSDSGFYLCAWSNGGLAGGTDTQYFGPGTRLTVL.